The 30 T cell receptor beta chains listed next were all sequenced from one sample in a study of cytomegalovirus exposure and HLA in healthy donors. Method: immunoSEQ multiplex PCR; TCRdb's copy keeps in-frame clones and lacks some. Of tens of thousands of clones listed, about 90% were seen once; the top ten hold about 3.8%. Sequencing was performed on PBMCs. The receptors derive from a woman aged 18-29 years in good health and CMV-seropositive.

The chain has TRBV6-1 and TRBJ2-7; TRBD1 might be the D (5 bases). Germline V gene data show CDR1 as MNHNS and CDR2 as SASEGT. The CDR3 totals 13 residues. The V end was cut by 6 bases, the J end by 6 bases, with 15 bases between. CDR3 DNA sequence: TGTGCCAGCAGAGGGGATTCTGCGATCGAGCAGTACTTC. It codes for CASRGDSAIEQYF.

J is TRBJ1-2 and V is TRBV14, with 9 bases that match TRBD1. The CDR3 spans 14 residues. Germline loops: CDR1 SGHDN, CDR2 FVKESK. V lost 2 bases, J lost 8 bases, and 6 bases stayed unmatched. DNA for the CDR3: TGTGCCAGCAGCCAACTACAGGGGGCGAGCGGCTACACCTTC. Its translation is CASSQLQGASGYTF.

The rearrangement uses TRBV15 and TRBJ2-2; TRBD2 matches 14 bases. Germline CDR1 reads LNHNV; CDR2 reads YYDKDF (reference sequence). V lost 0 bases and J lost 5; bases outside the gene matches: 11. The CDR3 covers 20 residues. The CDR3 DNA follows: TGTGCCACCAGCAGAGATCCCACGGGACTAGCGGGGGCGGGAACCGGGGAGCTGTTTTTT. Residues: CATSRDPTGLAGAGTGELFF. Full variable domain (outside the CDR3, taken from reference TRBV15 and TRBJ2-2): DAMVIQNPRYQVTQFGKPVTLSCSQTLNHNVMYWYQQKSSQAPKLLFHYYDKDFNNEADTPDNFQSRRPNTSFCFLDIRSPGLGDTAMYLCATSRDPTGLAGAGTGELFFGEGSRLTVL.

This clone was seen a single time. This rearrangement joins TRBV15 to TRBJ1-1; D may be TRBD1 (5 bases). The CDR3 loop spans 16 amino acids. Looked up from germline, CDR1 is LNHNV and CDR2 is YYDKDF (reference sequence). V lost 0 bases to trimming and J lost 3 bases, with 14 bases between them. The CDR3 bases are TGTGCCACCAGCAGAGAGGAGGGGTCGGGGGACACTGAAGCTTTCTTT. This sequence encodes CATSREEGSGDTEAFF. The variable domain in full, with the rest retrieved from reference TRBV15 and TRBJ1-1, is DAMVIQNPRYQVTQFGKPVTLSCSQTLNHNVMYWYQQKSSQAPKLLFHYYDKDFNNEADTPDNFQSRRPNTSFCFLDIRSPGLGDTAMYLCATSREEGSGDTEAFFGQGTRLTVV.

This clone was observed a single time. The rearrangement links TRBV25-1 to TRBJ1-2; 10 bases are shared with TRBD1. Germline CDR1 and CDR2: MGHDK and SYGVNS. With 4 bases clipped from V and 4 bases from J, the junction kept 9 bases outside the gene matches. CDR3 length equals 16 residues. CDR3 protein: CASSASEDRGSYGYTF. The DNA for the CDR3 is TGTGCCAGCAGTGCTAGTGAGGACAGGGGGTCCTATGGCTACACCTTC.

The CDR3 DNA is TGCAGCGTTGAGCTGTTGGCGGAGTACAATGAGCAGTTCTTC. The encoded protein is CSVELLAEYNEQFF. The rearrangement uses TRBV29-1 and TRBJ2-1; D is ambiguous. V lost 3 bases and J lost 4, with 13 bases in between. The CDR3 has 14 residues. Germline V gene data show CDR1 as SQVTM and CDR2 as ANQGSEA.

This chain links TRBV4-2 with TRBJ2-3; TRBD2 aligns across 13 bases. The CDR3 covers 18 residues. The V gene end was trimmed by 2 bases and the J gene end by 0 bases; junction bases not matched to a gene: 5. CDR1 and CDR2 (germline): LGHNA, YNFKEQ. The chain's CDR3 is CASSQQLAGGPSTDTQYF. The CDR3, as DNA: TGTGCCAGCAGCCAACAACTAGCGGGGGGGCCTAGCACAGATACGCAGTATTTT.

The genes are TRBV19 and TRBJ2-7; D is uncertain. The CDR3 is 12 amino acids. Germline V gene lookup returns CDR1 LNHDA and CDR2 SQIVND (reference sequence). Trimming took off 5 bases at V and 0 bases at J, with 5 bases between the two ends. CDR3 residues: CASSAGSYEQYF. The CDR3 DNA reads TGTGCCAGTAGTGCAGGCTCCTACGAGCAGTACTTC.

This sequence joins TRBV6-5 and TRBJ1-4; D remains unclear. Germline CDR1 is MNHEY and CDR2 is SVGAGI. Trimming removed 0 bases from V and 8 bases from J, with 13 bases in between. CDR3 size: 15 residues. The CDR3, as DNA: TGTGCCAGCAGTTACTCCGGAGGGTTTGGCGAAAAACTGTTTTTT. Protein product: CASSYSGGFGEKLFF.

The chain has TRBV2 and TRBJ1-4, with D possibly being TRBD1 (6 bases). V was cut by 6 bases and J by 3 bases, with 11 bases left in between. Germline V gene sequence: CDR1 SNHLY, CDR2 FYNNEI. The CDR3 totals 14 residues. CDR3 DNA: TGTGCCAGCAGCTATGGACAGTCTAATGAAAAACTGTTTTTT. The encoded protein is CASSYGQSNEKLFF.

The V and J genes are TRBV5-1 and TRBJ2-3; D unresolved. Per the germline V gene, CDR1 is SGHRS and CDR2 is YFSETQ. The germline V and J ends were trimmed by 1 base and 1 base, with 7 bases remaining between them. CDR3 size: 14 residues. The DNA for the CDR3 is TGCGCCAGCAGCTTGATGGGCGGCACAGATACGCAGTATTTT. Its translation: CASSLMGGTDTQYF.

V and J are TRBV4-1 and TRBJ2-7; tentative D call: TRBD2 (6 bases). Between the trimmed V and J ends, which lost 0 bases and 0 bases, there was a span of 15 bases. Looked up from germline, CDR1 is MGHRA and CDR2 is YSYEKL. CDR3 size: 17 residues. The CDR3 is CASSQDLGTLSSYEQYF. The CDR3, as DNA: TGCGCCAGCAGCCAAGATCTCGGGACTTTGAGCTCCTACGAGCAGTACTTC.

This chain connects TRBV19 to TRBJ2-7; D not resolved. The CDR3 runs 15 residues. The V gene's germline CDR1 is LNHDA and CDR2 SQIVND (reference sequence). Trimming shortened V by 5 bases and J by 3 bases, and 17 bases separated the two germline ends. The CDR3 here is CASSFDSSSYYEQYF. CDR3 coding DNA: TGTGCCAGTAGTTTCGACTCGTCATCGTACTACGAGCAGTACTTC.

V usage is TRBV11-1 and J usage is TRBJ2-7, with 9 bases matching TRBD2. Germline CDR1 SGHAT, CDR2 FQDESV (reference sequence). Trimming removed 8 bases from V and 2 bases from J; junction bases left unmatched: 4. This CDR3 spans 13 amino acids. CDR3 coding DNA: TGTGCCAGCTCTAGCGGGGAAGCCTACGAGCAGTACTTC. Protein: CASSSGEAYEQYF.

The chain joins TRBV10-1 to TRBJ2-3; 7 nucleotides agree with TRBD1. The germline V gene encodes CDR1 WNHNN and CDR2 SYGVQD (reference sequence). Germline trimming cut 5 bases from V and 1 base from J; bases unmatched to any gene: 12. The CDR3 has 17 amino acids. The CDR3 region has the DNA TGCGCCAGCAGTCCGCTCGGACAGGCAGAAGGCACAGATACGCAGTATTTT. Residues: CASSPLGQAEGTDTQYF.

The chain carries TRBV19 and TRBJ1-5; D unclear. Trimming stripped 3 bases from V and 0 bases from J, with 6 bases between. The CDR3 is made up of 14 amino acids. CDR1 and CDR2 (germline): LNHDA, SQIVND (reference sequence). CDR3 loop: CASSMLYSNQPQHF. The CDR3 region has the DNA TGTGCCAGTAGTATGTTGTATAGCAATCAGCCCCAGCATTTT. Filled out from reference TRBV19 and TRBJ1-5, the complete variable domain reads DGGITQSPKYLFRKEGQNVTLSCEQNLNHDAMYWYRQDPGQGLRLIYYSQIVNDFQKGDIAEGYSVSREKKESFPLTVTSAQKNPTAFYLCASSMLYSNQPQHFGDGTRLSIL.

This chain connects TRBV5-1 to TRBJ2-5; the D gene is possibly TRBD2 (6 bases). Germline values: CDR1 SGHRS, CDR2 YFSETQ. Trimming removed 0 bases from V and 5 bases from J, with 20 bases in between. The CDR3 has 17 amino acids. For the CDR3, the DNA is TGCGCCAGCAGCTTGGTGGCTAGAGGAGGGACTTGGGAGACCCAGTACTTC. As protein: CASSLVARGGTWETQYF.

The DNA for the CDR3 is TGTGCCAGCAGTGACACCCAGATTAATGAGCAGTTCTTC. Amino acids: CASSDTQINEQFF. The chain employs TRBV6-4 and TRBJ2-1; D gene uncertain. CDR3 length: 13 amino acids. V dropped 2 bases and J dropped 7 bases, with 9 bases sitting between them. In germline, CDR1 is MRHNA, CDR2 SNTAGT.

The rearrangement links TRBV28 to TRBJ2-5; D gene uncertain. Germline values: CDR1 MDHEN, CDR2 SYDVKM. The CDR3 length is 13 residues. Trimming left V 2 bases short and J 2 bases short, with 6 bases between. The CDR3 spells CASSLKSQETQYF. The CDR3 region has the DNA TGTGCCAGCAGTTTAAAGAGTCAAGAGACCCAGTACTTC.

This chain uses TRBV19 with TRBJ2-1; D call uncertain. CDR3 size: 13 residues. Trimming removed 5 bases from V and 3 bases from J, with 8 bases in between. Germline CDR1 reads LNHDA; CDR2 reads SQIVND (reference sequence). As DNA, the CDR3 is TGTGCCAGTAGTCTCGGTGGCTACAATGAGCAGTTCTTC. Translation: CASSLGGYNEQFF.

The gene calls are TRBV15 and TRBJ2-7, with a possible D match to TRBD2 (6 bases). The germline V gene has CDR1 LNHNV and CDR2 YYDKDF (reference sequence). The V gene lost 4 bases and the J gene lost 2 bases, with 18 bases spanning the gap. The CDR3 extends over 16 amino acids. The CDR3 region is CATSNPGGENPYEQYF. The CDR3 nucleotides read TGTGCCACCAGCAACCCCGGCGGGGAGAATCCCTACGAGCAGTACTTC. The full variable domain, rest sourced from reference TRBV15 and TRBJ2-7, is DAMVIQNPRYQVTQFGKPVTLSCSQTLNHNVMYWYQQKSSQAPKLLFHYYDKDFNNEADTPDNFQSRRPNTSFCFLDIRSPGLGDTAMYLCATSNPGGENPYEQYFGPGTRLTVT.

On this clone itself: Distinct nucleotide sequences in the sample also encode this CDR3. The chain links TRBV6-5 to TRBJ2-3, with a tentative D call TRBD2 (5 bases). Germline V lookup: CDR1 MNHEY, CDR2 SVGAGI. The CDR3 loop spans 14 amino acids. V lost 5 bases and J 2 bases, leaving 11 bases between the germline ends. Here the CDR3 DNA reads TGTGCCAGCAGTCGCGGACTGGCCACAGATACGCAGTATTTT. This codes for CASSRGLATDTQYF.

This clone was observed a few times. This chain uses TRBV28 with TRBJ1-5; 7 nucleotides match TRBD1. This CDR3 spans 15 amino acids. The ends lost 7 bases at V and 4 bases at J; junction bases unmatched: 10. The V gene's germline CDR1 is MDHEN and CDR2 SYDVKM. The CDR3 loop reads CASTTDRASNQPQHF. The CDR3 nucleotides read TGTGCCAGCACCACTGACAGGGCGTCGAATCAGCCCCAGCATTTT.

This clone was seen just once. This CDR3 is CASSLGATEAFF. DNA for the CDR3: TGCGCCAGCAGCTTGGGGGCCACTGAAGCTTTCTTT. The chain employs TRBV5-1 and TRBJ1-1; D gene uncertain. V shed 0 bases and J shed 4 bases, with 4 bases lying between them. CDR1 is SGHRS, CDR2 YFSETQ, per germline. There are 12 residues in the CDR3.

This clone was found once. This chain uses TRBV4-1 with TRBJ1-3; D gene ambiguous. CDR1 is MGHRA, CDR2 YSYEKL, per germline. The CDR3 length is 16 residues. V lost 4 bases, J lost 2 bases, and 15 bases lay in between. CDR3 sequence (DNA): TGCGCCAGCAGCCTAGTACGAATGGAGACTGGAAACACCATATATTTT. Amino acid sequence: CASSLVRMETGNTIYF.

This chain joins TRBV7-8 and TRBJ2-2, with 9 bases lining up with TRBD1. The CDR3 spans 17 residues. Germline loops: CDR1 SGHVS, CDR2 FQNEAQ. Trimming took 1 base from V and 3 from J; bases not matched to a gene: 6. The CDR3 nucleotides are TGTGCCAGCAGCTTAGAGGGGGACAGGGTCGACACCGGGGAGCTGTTTTTT. Translated, it gives CASSLEGDRVDTGELFF.

This chain connects TRBV27 to TRBJ2-7, with D possibly being TRBD2 (5 bases). This CDR3 has 13 amino acids. The V end was cut by 4 bases, the J end by 1 base, with 8 bases between. Germline loops: CDR1 MNHEY, CDR2 SMNVEV (reference sequence). CDR3 nucleotides: TGTGCCAGCAGTTGGGCGGGTTCCTACGAGCAGTACTTC. The encoded protein is CASSWAGSYEQYF.

The chain carries TRBV7-9 and TRBJ2-1; D is unresolved. The CDR3 runs to 14 residues. The V and J ends lost 0 bases and 9 bases respectively, with 12 bases between them. Germline V lookup: CDR1 SEHNR, CDR2 FQNEAQ (reference sequence). The CDR3: CASSLAAGMGEQFF. The CDR3 coding sequence is TGTGCCAGCAGCTTAGCCGCAGGAATGGGTGAGCAGTTCTTC.

The chain links TRBV11-1 to TRBJ2-1; 10 bases agree with TRBD2. The length of the CDR3 is 14 residues. Germline V gene sequence: CDR1 SGHAT, CDR2 FQDESV (reference sequence). V shed 5 bases, J shed 4 bases, and the junction held 2 bases outside the gene matches. Here the CDR3 reads CASSGTSVYNEQFF. As DNA, the CDR3 is TGTGCCAGCAGCGGGACTAGCGTTTACAATGAGCAGTTCTTC.

The chain links TRBV4-3 to TRBJ1-4, with D unclear. The V gene lost 0 bases and the J gene lost 8 bases, with 10 bases spanning the gap. The length of the CDR3 is 14 residues. The V gene's germline CDR1 is LGHNA and CDR2 YSLEER. The CDR3, as DNA: TGCGCCAGCAGCCAAGATGGGAGTTCAGAAAAACTGTTTTTT. Amino acids: CASSQDGSSEKLFF.